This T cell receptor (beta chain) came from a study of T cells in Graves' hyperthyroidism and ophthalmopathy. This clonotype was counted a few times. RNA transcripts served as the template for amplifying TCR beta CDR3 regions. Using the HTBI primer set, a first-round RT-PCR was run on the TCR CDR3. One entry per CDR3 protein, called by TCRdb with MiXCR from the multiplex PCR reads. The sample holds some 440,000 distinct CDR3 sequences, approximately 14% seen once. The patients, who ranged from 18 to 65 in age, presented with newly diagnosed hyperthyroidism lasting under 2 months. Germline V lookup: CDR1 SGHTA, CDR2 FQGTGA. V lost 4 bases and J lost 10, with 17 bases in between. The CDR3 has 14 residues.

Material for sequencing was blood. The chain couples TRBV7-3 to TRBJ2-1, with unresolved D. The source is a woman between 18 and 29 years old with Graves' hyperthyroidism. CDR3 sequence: CASSSEPVSQEQFF. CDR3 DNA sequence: TGTGCCAGCAGCTCGGAACCAGTCTCCCAAGAGCAGTTCTTC.